This T cell receptor (beta chain) stems from a study of T cell responses to AZD1222 COVID-19 vaccine. On the study more broadly: Second doses that came at about 4 or about 12 weeks were put together. General study findings and limits: The breadth and depth of Spike-specific TCRs increased once two AZD1222 doses had been given.

Unmatched junction bases numbered 7, after V lost 0 bases and J lost 2 bases. This CDR3 is built from 16 residues. Germline lookup yields CDR1 SGHRS and CDR2 YFSETQ. Only in-frame clones appear in the TCRdb table, and some are missing; sequencing was by immunoSEQ multiplex PCR. This repertoire shows some 170,000 clones, roughly 91% found once; its top ten account for approximately 1.8%. In the case of this clone: Its antigen is not known.

This sequence joins TRBV5-1 and TRBJ2-5, with TRBD1 matching 7 bases. Sequencing used peripheral blood, obtained on day 0 of AZD1222 vaccination. The sequence was collected from an adult in good health. CDR3 coding DNA: TGCGCCAGCAGCTTGGGGGCTTACAGGGGACAAGAGACCCAGTACTTC. It specifies CASSLGAYRGQETQYF.